This T cell receptor beta chain was retrieved from a study of cytomegalovirus exposure and HLA in healthy donors. Study at large: Among several hundred genotyped donors, about 85% fell in the Caucasian-associated ancestry cluster. Whole-study results and caveats: As a later analysis revealed, the rate of TCR association differed by HLA locus, with DRB1 most and HLA-C fewest. Common viral pathogens (according to a later analysis) appeared linked to several of the most significant clusters. According to an earlier analysis, most TCR beta V segments yielded productive rearrangements about 87% or about 30% of the time.

Note on this clone: Its antigen is not known.

60 Vbeta and 13 Jbeta primers were used in PCR. The method was immunoSEQ multiplex PCR; TCRdb's version includes in-frame clones alone and lacks a portion of them. This sample yields about 110,000 clones, of which 65% to 80% are seen a single time; less than 7.5% belongs to the top ten. The length of the CDR3 is 13 residues. The junction had 7 bases not matched to a gene; V was cut back by 6 bases and J by 2 bases. CDR1 SQVTM and CDR2 ANQGSEA come from the germline V gene. The receptor was isolated from a man aged 25 to 40 in good health and CMV-seropositive. Input material: PBMCs. This chain connects TRBV29-1 to TRBJ2-7, with 7 positions matching TRBD1. Written as DNA, the CDR3 is TGCAGCGTGGTTGGGACAGTAACCTACGAGCAGTACTTC. It yields the protein CSVVGTVTYEQYF.